Listed below are T cell receptor beta chains from one sample, sequenced in a study of Ad26.COV2.S vaccination and SARS-CoV-2 variants. TCRdb's copy holds only in-frame clones and misses some; the assay was immunoSEQ multiplex PCR. The data show 380,000 or so clones, with around 89% seen just once and about 5% held by the top ten. This specimen consisted of peripheral blood, obtained in a trial of Ad26.COV2.S vaccine versus placebo. Receptor source: a person aged 18-65 years who received the Ad26.COV2.S COVID-19 vaccine or a placebo. Each CDR3 is given with its conserved first and last residue. The D gene is left open where the match is weak. Size is stated for part of the rows, as once, few or many counts, or as a class when the clone is expanded.

V gene	D gene	J gene	clone size	CDR3 DNA	CDR3 protein
TRBV11-2	TRBD1	TRBJ1-1	NA	TGTGCCAGCAGCTTCGGGCAGGGGGTTCTGAACACTGAAGCTTTCTTT	CASSFGQGVLNTEAFF
TRBV27	TRBD2	TRBJ2-7	NA	TGTGCCAGCTTTCCCACGGCTAGCGGGAGCGAGCAGTACTTC	CASFPTASGSEQYF
TRBV5-1	NA	TRBJ2-2	NA	TGCGCCAGCAGCTTAGAACCGACGGTCACCGGGGAGCTGTTTTTT	CASSLEPTVTGELFF
TRBV5-5	NA	TRBJ2-5	NA	TGTGCCAGCAGCTTTGTAGAAGAGACCCAGTACTTC	CASSFVEETQYF
TRBV5-1	NA	TRBJ2-5	NA	TGCGCCAGCAGCTTGGATGTGACAGGCCGGGAGACCCAGTACTTC	CASSLDVTGRETQYF
TRBV28	TRBD1	TRBJ1-4	NA	TGTGCCAGCAGATTACAGGGGGGGGGTGAAAAACTGTTTTTT	CASRLQGGGEKLFF
TRBV19	NA	TRBJ1-2	NA	TGTGCCAGTAGTTCGCGAACCGGGACGGGGATGAGCTACACCTTC	CASSSRTGTGMSYTF
TRBV11-2	TRBD1	TRBJ2-2	NA	TGTGCCAGCAGCTTCCGGACAGGTCGGGGCACCGGGGAGCTGTTTTTT	CASSFRTGRGTGELFF
TRBV19	NA	TRBJ2-7	NA	TGTGCCAGTAGTATCTCGGGACACTCCTACGAGCAGTACTTC	CASSISGHSYEQYF
TRBV6-5	NA	TRBJ2-7	NA	TGTGCCAGTGGCCCATCCTACGAGCAGTACTTC	CASGPSYEQYF
TRBV2	TRBD1	TRBJ1-6	few	TGTGCCAGCAGGACCGACAGGGATTCACCCCTCCACTTT	CASRTDRDSPLHF
TRBV15	NA	TRBJ2-1	NA	TGTGCCACCAGCAGTGAAGCGACGGGGAGCTCCTACAATGAGCAGTTCTTC	CATSSEATGSSYNEQFF
TRBV19	NA	TRBJ2-1	NA	TGTGCCAGTAGAGATGACAGAGGGACCTCGACCTACAATGAGCAGTTCTTC	CASRDDRGTSTYNEQFF
TRBV24-1	NA	TRBJ2-3	NA	TGTGCCACCAGTGACTGGGCTGTAACCGGAGATACGCAGTATTTT	CATSDWAVTGDTQYF
TRBV27	NA	TRBJ2-1	NA	TGTGCCAGCAGTAAACCTGGGACCGCTCATGAGCAGTTCTTC	CASSKPGTAHEQFF
TRBV7-9	NA	TRBJ1-3	NA	TGTGCCAGCAGCTTCGGGGTTTCTGGAAACACCATATATTTT	CASSFGVSGNTIYF
TRBV7-9	TRBD2	TRBJ2-1	NA	TGTGCCAGCAGTCCGAGCGGGGGGGCCGTCAATGAGCAGTTCTTC	CASSPSGGAVNEQFF
TRBV5-4	TRBD1	TRBJ2-5	NA	TGTGCCAGCAGCAAGCCAGGACAGGACCAAGAGACCCAGTACTTC	CASSKPGQDQETQYF
TRBV3-1/TRBV3-2	TRBD1	TRBJ1-1	NA	TGTGCCACCGGGGACAGATGGAACACTGAAGCTTTCTTT	CATGDRWNTEAFF
TRBV19	NA	TRBJ2-7	NA	TGTGCCAGTAGTATAGGACTCAGCTCCTACGAGCAGTACTTC	CASSIGLSSYEQYF
TRBV28	NA	TRBJ1-5	NA	TGTGCCAGCAGTTCGGGAGGGGGGGATGAGCCCCAGCATTTT	CASSSGGGDEPQHF
TRBV6-5	NA	TRBJ2-4	NA	TGTGCCAGCACCTCGACAGCTCTAGCCAAAAACATTCAGTACTTC	CASTSTALAKNIQYF
TRBV7-9	NA	TRBJ2-5	NA	TGTGCCAGCAGCTTATTTGGAGAGACCCAGTACTTC	CASSLFGETQYF
TRBV28	NA	TRBJ1-2	NA	TGTGCCAGCAGTTTAGGAGGGTACGGAGAGGGGTTCTACACCTTC	CASSLGGYGEGFYTF
TRBV2	NA	TRBJ1-4	NA	TGTGCCAGCAGTGACCCGGGACTTAACAATGAAAAACTGTTTTTT	CASSDPGLNNEKLFF
TRBV5-4	TRBD1	TRBJ2-5	NA	TGTGCCAGCAGCCAGCAAACAGGGGGCCAAGAGACCCAGTACTTC	CASSQQTGGQETQYF
TRBV4-1	NA	TRBJ1-2	few	TGCGCCAGCAGCCAAGCAGTCGCTAACTATGGCTACACCTTC	CASSQAVANYGYTF
TRBV7-2	TRBD1	TRBJ1-5	NA	TGTGCCAGCAGCTTAGAGACAGGGGGCGATCAGCCCCAGCATTTT	CASSLETGGDQPQHF
TRBV2	NA	TRBJ2-4	NA	TGTGCCAGCAGTGAGGGAACAGCCAAAAACATTCAGTACTTC	CASSEGTAKNIQYF
TRBV5-6	TRBD1	TRBJ2-5	NA	TGTGCCAGCAGCTTGACGGCAGGGGGCGTAGATGGGACCCAGTACTTC	CASSLTAGGVDGTQYF
TRBV5-6	NA	TRBJ2-3	few	TGTGCCAGCAGCTGGAGGCGGCTAGCAAGCACAGATACGCAGTATTTT	CASSWRRLASTDTQYF
TRBV7-9	NA	TRBJ2-7	once	TGTGCCAGCAGCTTAGGAGGGGTAAACGAGCAGTACTTC	CASSLGGVNEQYF
TRBV5-4	TRBD1	TRBJ2-4	NA	TGTGCCAGCAGCTTGGCCGGGACAGAAAACATTCAGTACTTC	CASSLAGTENIQYF
TRBV14	NA	TRBJ2-2	NA	TGTGCCAGCAGCCATTTCCAGGTGACCGGGGAGCTGTTTTTT	CASSHFQVTGELFF
TRBV11-2	TRBD1	TRBJ2-5	NA	TGTGCCAGCAGCCCGCGGACAGGGGGTAAAGAGACCCAGTACTTC	CASSPRTGGKETQYF
TRBV7-9	TRBD1	TRBJ1-6	once	TGTGCCAGCAGCTTAGCAATAGGGACAGGGGGTTCACCCCTCCACTTT	CASSLAIGTGGSPLHF
TRBV6-6	NA	TRBJ1-5	NA	TGTGCCAGCACCAGACGAGTCTCGGCGGATCAGCCCCAGCATTTT	CASTRRVSADQPQHF
TRBV27	NA	TRBJ2-4	NA	TGTGCCAGCAGTTTGTCCTCCTACTTAGCCAAAAACATTCAGTACTTC	CASSLSSYLAKNIQYF
TRBV5-6	NA	TRBJ2-5	NA	TGTGCCAGCAGCTTGACTAGCATACAAGAGACCCAGTACTTC	CASSLTSIQETQYF
TRBV28	NA	TRBJ2-7	NA	TGTGCCAGCAGTCCCCTAGGGGAAGCTCCCCCATACGAGCAGTACTTC	CASSPLGEAPPYEQYF
TRBV6-1	NA	TRBJ1-5	NA	TGTGCCAGCAGTGTTTTTTTGGAGGTGTACAATCAGCCCCAGCATTTT	CASSVFLEVYNQPQHF
TRBV13	NA	TRBJ2-1	NA	TGTGCCAGCAGCTTACTCAATGAGCAGTTCTTC	CASSLLNEQFF
TRBV4-3	TRBD1	TRBJ1-1	NA	TGCGCCAGCAGCCAAGGTCGGGACAGGCTCACTGAAGCTTTCTTT	CASSQGRDRLTEAFF
TRBV19	NA	TRBJ2-7	few	TGTGCCAGTAGTCACCAAGGCTCCTACGAGCAGTACTTC	CASSHQGSYEQYF
TRBV5-1	TRBD1	TRBJ2-1	NA	TGCGCCAGCAGCTTGACGACAGGGTCTTACAATGAGCAGTTCTTC	CASSLTTGSYNEQFF
TRBV12-3/TRBV12-4	NA	TRBJ2-1	NA	TGTGCCAGCAGTCAAAACAGGGCTGAGCAGTTCTTC	CASSQNRAEQFF
TRBV3-1/TRBV3-2	NA	TRBJ2-3	few	TGTGCCAGCAGCCAGTGGACGGTTTCGGGTACGCAGTATTTT	CASSQWTVSGTQYF
TRBV28	NA	TRBJ2-7	NA	TGTGCCAGCAGATCTGCAGGCTCACCGGGACGGTTTTACTTC	CASRSAGSPGRFYF
TRBV5-1	TRBD1	TRBJ1-1	NA	TGCGCCAGCAGCTCCCCACAGGGGGGGAGTGATACTGAAGCTTTCTTT	CASSSPQGGSDTEAFF
TRBV27	NA	TRBJ1-2	NA	TGTGCCAGCAGTTTATATCAGGGAGGGCGCGATGGCTACACCTTC	CASSLYQGGRDGYTF
TRBV5-1	NA	TRBJ1-4	NA	TGCGCCAGCAGCTTAAATCAGGGTACTAATGAAAAACTGTTTTTT	CASSLNQGTNEKLFF
TRBV6-2/TRBV6-3	NA	TRBJ2-1	NA	TGTGCCAGCAGTTCGGTTTTGGGCCCCTACAATGAGCAGTTCTTC	CASSSVLGPYNEQFF
TRBV4-1	NA	TRBJ2-7	once	TGCGCCAGCAGCCAAGTTTCCCTTTTGGGTTTATCCTACGAGCAGTACTTC	CASSQVSLLGLSYEQYF
TRBV5-1	NA	TRBJ1-1	NA	TGCGCCAGCAGCCAGGGAGGGGGGCGGCTTGAAGCTTTCTTT	CASSQGGGRLEAFF
TRBV2	TRBD1	TRBJ2-2	NA	TGTGCCAGCAGGCGGACAGGGGGGACCGGGGAGCTGTTTTTT	CASRRTGGTGELFF